One sample yielded the 26 T cell receptor beta chains listed below, sequenced in a study of blood T cells in healthy people across ages. For the second PCR, which ran for roughly 6 to 12 cycles, a sample-barcoded 5' primer and a J-beta primer mix were used. A single record per CDR3 protein comes from TCRdb applying MiXCR to the 5' RACE reads. The sample lists over a million distinct CDR3 sequences; 45% to 70% were seen once. Sequenced sample: blood. These receptors originate from a young man in good health.

The chain couples TRBV7-2 to TRBJ1-2, with D possibly being TRBD1 (5 bases). CDR3 size: 13 residues. Per the germline V gene, CDR1 is SGHTA and CDR2 is FQGNSA. V shed 7 bases and J shed 0 bases, with 9 bases lying between them. CDR3 in amino acids: CASTRGTNYGYTF. In DNA form, the CDR3 reads TGTGCCAGCACTAGGGGTACTAACTATGGCTACACCTTC. The whole variable domain, remainder taken from reference TRBV7-2 and TRBJ1-2, is GAGVSQSPSNKVTEKGKDVELRCDPISGHTALYWYRQSLGQGLEFLIYFQGNSAPDKSGLPSDRFSAERTGGSVSTLTIQRTQQEDSAVYLCASTRGTNYGYTFGSGTRLTVV.

V and J are TRBV18 and TRBJ2-7; no definite D call. The length of the CDR3 is 12 residues. Germline CDR1 and CDR2: KGHSH and LQKENI. V was shortened by 8 bases and J by 7 bases, with 15 bases between the two germline ends. CDR3: CASALQTGEQYF. CDR3 coding DNA: TGTGCCAGCGCACTACAGACTGGGGAGCAGTACTTC.

The chain combines TRBV28 with TRBJ1-2, with 7 bases aligning to TRBD1. The CDR3 is 14 amino acids. CDR1 and CDR2 (germline): MDHEN, SYDVKM. J lost 4 bases, V lost 6 bases, and 8 bases had no gene match. The CDR3 nucleotides are TGTGCCAGCAGGCAAGGGGGCGGCGGCTATGGCTACACCTTC. Translated: CASRQGGGGYGYTF.

The chain couples TRBV27 to TRBJ2-6, with 7 bases lining up with TRBD1. The ends lost 5 bases at V and 1 base at J; junction bases unmatched: 2. CDR3 length equals 15 residues. Germline values: CDR1 MNHEY, CDR2 SMNVEV (reference sequence). CDR3 in DNA: TGTGCCAGCAGTAAACAGGGGTCTGGGGCCAACGTCCTGACTTTC. This codes for CASSKQGSGANVLTF.

This clonotype was found a few times. CDR3 DNA: TGTGCCAGCAGTCCGGGTCTACTAGCAGAGACCCAGTACTTC. This translates into CASSPGLLAETQYF. The chain couples TRBV12-3 or TRBV12-4 to TRBJ2-5, with D possibly TRBD2 on 6 matching bases. V shed 5 bases and J shed 4 bases, with 14 bases lying between them. This CDR3 has 14 residues.

A few counts support this clonotype. This sequence joins TRBV29-1 and TRBJ2-2; D ambiguous. Trimming shortened V by 4 bases and J by 5 bases, and 11 bases separated the two germline ends. The CDR3 runs to 13 residues. Germline CDR1 is SQVTM and CDR2 is ANQGSEA. This CDR3 is CSVVGTETGELFF. CDR3 bases: TGCAGCGTTGTCGGCACGGAGACCGGGGAGCTGTTTTTT.

The J gene is TRBJ2-3, the V gene TRBV20-1, with 9 bases that match TRBD1. Per the germline V gene, CDR1 is DFQATT and CDR2 is SNEGSKA (reference sequence). CDR3 size: 16 residues. V was pared by 0 bases and J by 3 bases, with 7 bases of the junction left unmatched. The CDR3 coding sequence is TGCAGTGCTAGAGAATCTTCGGGACAGGGAACAGATACGCAGTATTTT. Protein: CSARESSGQGTDTQYF.

This rearrangement joins TRBV20-1 to TRBJ2-3; D possibly corresponds to TRBD2 (6 bases). Looked up from germline, CDR1 is DFQATT and CDR2 is SNEGSKA (reference sequence). V lost 3 bases and J 0 bases, leaving 13 bases between the germline ends. This CDR3 is built from 15 residues. The CDR3 spells CSARVAGRSTDTQYF. The CDR3 DNA reads TGCAGTGCTAGGGTTGCGGGAAGGAGCACAGATACGCAGTATTTT.

The chain is built from TRBV28 and TRBJ2-1; D is unresolved. The CDR3 loop spans 14 amino acids. The germline gives CDR1 MDHEN, CDR2 SYDVKM. V lost 4 bases and J lost 5, with 12 bases in between. CDR3 amino acids: CASSSLPADNEQFF. CDR3 nucleotide sequence: TGTGCCAGCAGTTCTCTCCCGGCCGACAATGAGCAGTTCTTC.

V usage is TRBV27 and J usage is TRBJ2-5; TRBD2 agrees at 9 bases. The V gene's germline CDR1 is MNHEY and CDR2 SMNVEV (reference sequence). The CDR3 sequence is 15 residues long. With 2 bases clipped from V and 3 bases from J, the junction kept 4 bases outside the gene matches. This chain's CDR3 is CASSLPREGEETQYF. DNA of the CDR3: TGTGCCAGCAGTTTACCGCGGGAGGGGGAAGAGACCCAGTACTTC.

The rearrangement uses TRBV11-2 and TRBJ2-5, with D perhaps matching TRBD2 (6 bases). Trimming cost V 4 bases and J 3 bases, with 15 bases left between them. Germline CDR1 and CDR2: SGHAT and FQNNGV. The length of the CDR3 is 15 residues. In DNA, the CDR3 is TGTGCCAGCAGCTCCTACGGGAGAGCCGAAGAGACCCAGTACTTC. Encoded protein: CASSSYGRAEETQYF.

This chain connects TRBV7-6 to TRBJ1-6; no clear D. This CDR3 contains 16 residues. V was pared by 1 base and J by 13 bases, with 20 bases between. Per the germline V gene, CDR1 is SGHVS and CDR2 is FNYEAQ. CDR3 region: CASSLEAKTPGFPLHF. CDR3 in DNA: TGTGCCAGCAGCTTAGAAGCAAAGACACCGGGGTTCCCCCTCCACTTT.

The gene calls are TRBV11-2 and TRBJ2-3; 7 bases are shared with TRBD2. Looked up from germline, CDR1 is SGHAT and CDR2 is FQNNGV. The V gene end was trimmed by 0 bases and the J gene end by 2 bases; junction bases not matched to a gene: 8. The CDR3 is 17 amino acids. The CDR3 spells CASSLDMSGVPTDTQYF. The CDR3 DNA sequence: TGTGCCAGCAGCTTAGATATGAGCGGGGTCCCCACAGATACGCAGTATTTT.

The V gene is TRBV5-1, the J gene TRBJ2-3, with TRBD2 matching 9 bases. Germline assignment: CDR1 SGHRS and CDR2 YFSETQ. The CDR3 spans 19 residues. J was trimmed by 2 bases and V by 2 bases; bases with no gene match: 15. CDR3 bases: TGCGCCAGCAGCTTAAACCTACTGGCGGGAGGGTTTCTCACAGATACGCAGTATTTT. This encodes CASSLNLLAGGFLTDTQYF.

Worth noting for this clonotype: Compared with germline, one end of the junction differs, possibly owing to a read error. The CDR3 DNA is TGTGCCTGCAGCCAAGCCAGGGGGCCTGGAAACACCATATATTTT. As protein: CACSQARGPGNTIYF. The V call is TRBV14, the J call TRBJ1-3; 8 bases agree with TRBD1. Germline V gene data show CDR1 as SGHDN and CDR2 as FVKESK. The CDR3 sequence is 15 residues long.

This clonotype was observed a few times. This sequence joins TRBV4-3 and TRBJ2-7; 8 bases fit TRBD1. The CDR3 runs 17 residues. Germline CDR1 reads LGHNA; CDR2 reads YSLEER. J gave up 3 bases and V 0 bases, and 10 bases lay outside the gene matches. The DNA of the CDR3 is TGCGCCAGCAGCCAAGAGGGGTACAGGGGGGACGTCTACGAGCAGTACTTC. Encoded protein: CASSQEGYRGDVYEQYF.

This clonotype came up a few times. The gene calls are TRBV4-2 and TRBJ1-2; 10 nucleotides line up with TRBD1. The CDR3 sequence is 15 residues long. V shed 5 bases and J 1 base; nucleotides not matched to a gene: 4. Germline V CDR1 and CDR2: LGHNA, YNFKEQ. In nucleotides, the CDR3 is TGTGCCAGCAGCACGACAGGGGGCGTTAACTATGGCTACACCTTC. This gives the protein CASSTTGGVNYGYTF.

V gene TRBV29-1 combines with J gene TRBJ2-7, with D unresolved. This CDR3 is 12 amino acids long. Germline V gives CDR1 SQVTM, CDR2 ANQGSEA. V dropped 4 bases and J dropped 2 bases, with 9 bases sitting between them. The CDR3 reads CSVGIGPYEQYF. The CDR3 DNA follows: TGCAGCGTTGGGATAGGACCCTACGAGCAGTACTTC.

The CDR3 sequence is CASSLSSSEAFF. The CDR3 DNA sequence: TGTGCCAGCAGCTTATCTTCTTCTGAAGCTTTCTTT. The chain joins TRBV7-9 to TRBJ1-1; no definite D call. Deletions cut 2 bases from V and 6 bases from J, with 7 bases between. The CDR3 has 12 residues. Germline CDR1 SEHNR, CDR2 FQNEAQ (reference sequence).

This clonotype was counted only a few times. The CDR3 is CASSTGAKNIQYF. Here the CDR3 DNA reads TGTGCCAGCAGCACAGGGGCCAAAAACATTCAGTACTTC. V usage is TRBV7-9 and J usage is TRBJ2-4, with D perhaps matching TRBD1 (6 bases). Trimming stripped 5 bases from V and 1 base from J, with 6 bases between. Germline loops: CDR1 SEHNR, CDR2 FQNEAQ (reference sequence). The CDR3 extends over 13 amino acids. Based on the CDR3 plus reference TRBV7-9 and TRBJ2-4, the full variable domain is DTGVSQNPRHKITKRGQNVTFRCDPISEHNRLYWYRQTLGQGPEFLTYFQNEAQLEKSRLLSDRFSAERPKGSFSTLEIQRTEQGDSAMYLCASSTGAKNIQYFGAGTRLSVL.

V is TRBV20-1 and J is TRBJ2-5; weak D call: TRBD1 (5 bases). Between the trimmed V and J ends, which lost 4 bases and 11 bases, there was a span of 14 bases. The CDR3 consists of 11 residues. Germline CDR1 reads DFQATT; CDR2 reads SNEGSKA (reference sequence). DNA of the CDR3: TGCAGTGCTAAGGAACAGGCGGAGCAGTACTTC. Protein product: CSAKEQAEQYF.

The chain couples TRBV6-4 to TRBJ1-5, with unresolved D. Trimming shortened V by 0 bases and J by 7 bases, and 10 bases separated the two germline ends. CDR3 length: 14 amino acids. The V gene's germline CDR1 is MRHNA and CDR2 SNTAGT. The DNA for the CDR3 is TGTGCCAGCAGTGACTCGGGCTCGGGGCAGCCCCAGCATTTT. It yields the protein CASSDSGSGQPQHF.

The chain joins TRBV7-2 to TRBJ2-5; weak D call: TRBD1 (6 bases). In germline, CDR1 is SGHTA, CDR2 FQGNSA. CDR3 size: 15 residues. Trimming pared 3 bases from V and 3 bases from J, leaving 14 bases between. The CDR3 reads CASSFYAGTKETQYF. The CDR3 nucleotides are TGTGCCAGCAGCTTCTATGCCGGGACAAAAGAGACCCAGTACTTC.

The rearrangement uses TRBV6-6 and TRBJ2-2; possible D gene TRBD1, 6 bases. V lost 0 bases, J lost 3 bases, and 14 bases lay in between. Germline CDR1 is MNHNY and CDR2 is SVGAGI (reference sequence). The CDR3 runs to 17 residues. The CDR3 sequence: CASSYSLRQVDTGELFF. CDR3 nucleotide sequence: TGTGCCAGCAGTTACTCATTGAGACAGGTGGACACCGGGGAGCTGTTTTTT.

The chain combines TRBV5-1 with TRBJ2-1; the D gene is possibly TRBD1 (6 bases). Trimming left V 0 bases short and J 8 bases short, with 9 bases between. The CDR3 totals 13 residues. The V gene's germline CDR1 is SGHRS and CDR2 YFSETQ. The CDR3 DNA sequence: TGCGCCAGCAGCTTGGTGGGGGCAGATGAGCAGTTCTTC. It specifies CASSLVGADEQFF.

This clonotype was picked up a small number of times. This chain joins TRBV6-1 and TRBJ2-4, with 10 bases aligning to TRBD2. The DNA end is more similar to TRBJ2-7, so the J call may be wrong. The CDR3 contains 14 residues. The germline gives CDR1 MNHNS, CDR2 SASEGT. CDR3 loop: CASSDGLAAYEQYF. In nucleotides, the CDR3 is TGTGCCAGCAGTGACGGACTAGCGGCCTACGAGCAGTACTTC.